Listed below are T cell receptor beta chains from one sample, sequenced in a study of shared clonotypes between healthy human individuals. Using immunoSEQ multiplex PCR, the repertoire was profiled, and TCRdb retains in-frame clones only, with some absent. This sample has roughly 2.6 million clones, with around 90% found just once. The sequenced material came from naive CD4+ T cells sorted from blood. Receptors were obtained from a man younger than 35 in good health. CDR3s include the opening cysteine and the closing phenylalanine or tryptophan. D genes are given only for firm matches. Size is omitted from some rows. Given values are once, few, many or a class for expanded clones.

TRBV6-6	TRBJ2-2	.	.	CASKHTVNTGELFF	TGTGCCAGCAAACACACAGTGAACACCGGGGAGCTGTTTTTT
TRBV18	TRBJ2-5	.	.	CASSLAGHGETQYF	TGTGCCAGCTCCCTTGCAGGGCATGGAGAGACCCAGTACTTC
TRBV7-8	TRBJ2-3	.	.	CASSLVPDTQYF	TGTGCCAGCAGCTTAGTTCCAGATACGCAGTATTTT
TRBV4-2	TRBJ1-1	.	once	CASSQGVEYQTEAFF	TGTGCCAGCAGCCAAGGTGTGGAGTACCAAACTGAAGCTTTCTTT
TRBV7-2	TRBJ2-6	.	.	CASSLVAGNRANVLTF	TGTGCCAGCAGCTTAGTGGCAGGGAACCGGGCCAACGTCCTGACTTTC
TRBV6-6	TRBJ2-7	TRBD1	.	CASRPPPGQGYEQYF	TGTGCCAGCAGACCTCCCCCGGGACAGGGGTACGAGCAGTACTTC
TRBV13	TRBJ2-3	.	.	CASSFGDGTSTDTQYF	TGTGCCAGCAGCTTTGGGGACGGAACTTCCACAGATACGCAGTATTTT
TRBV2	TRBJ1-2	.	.	CASRDYRDSYGYTF	TGTGCCAGCAGGGATTACAGGGATTCCTATGGCTACACCTTC
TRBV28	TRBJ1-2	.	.	CASSSTTYGIRGYTF	TGTGCCAGCAGTTCCACCACCTACGGGATTCGAGGCTACACCTTC
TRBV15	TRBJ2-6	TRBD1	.	CATSRTTGVGANVLTF	TGTGCCACCAGCAGAACTACAGGGGTTGGGGCCAACGTCCTGACTTTC
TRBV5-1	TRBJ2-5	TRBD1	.	CASSSRQGASQETQYF	TGCGCCAGCAGCTCGAGACAGGGGGCGAGTCAAGAGACCCAGTACTTC
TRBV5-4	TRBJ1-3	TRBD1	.	CASSPGQLGNTIYF	TGTGCCAGCAGCCCGGGACAGCTTGGAAACACCATATATTTT
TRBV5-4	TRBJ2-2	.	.	CASSLVAGNTGELFF	TGTGCCAGCAGCTTGGTGGCGGGGAACACCGGGGAGCTGTTTTTT
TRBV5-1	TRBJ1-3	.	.	CASSLGASDSGNTIYF	TGCGCCAGCAGCTTGGGGGCCTCGGACTCTGGAAACACCATATATTTT
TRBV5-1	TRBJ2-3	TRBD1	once	CASSPSTGGGTDTQYF	TGCGCCAGCAGCCCAAGTACAGGGGGCGGCACAGATACGCAGTATTTT
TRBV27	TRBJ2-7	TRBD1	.	CASSSDRGKEQYF	TGTGCCAGCAGTTCTGACAGGGGGAAGGAGCAGTACTTC
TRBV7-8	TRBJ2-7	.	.	CASKLPVGEQYF	TGTGCCAGCAAACTCCCGGTCGGCGAGCAGTACTTC
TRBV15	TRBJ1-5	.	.	CATSLQGYSNQPQHF	TGTGCCACCAGTCTCCAGGGATATAGCAATCAGCCCCAGCATTTT
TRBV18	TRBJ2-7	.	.	CASSPGLTERDEQYF	TGTGCCAGCTCACCGGGTCTGACAGAGCGCGACGAGCAGTACTTC
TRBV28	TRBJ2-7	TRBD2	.	CASSPTSGAYEQYF	TGTGCCAGCAGCCCGACTAGCGGGGCCTACGAGCAGTACTTC
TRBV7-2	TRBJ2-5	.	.	CASSLAARIQYF	TGTGCCAGCAGCTTAGCGGCTAGGATCCAGTACTTC
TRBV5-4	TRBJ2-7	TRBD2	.	CASSSGGSLGEQYF	TGTGCCAGCAGTTCGGGCGGGAGTTTAGGAGAGCAGTACTTC
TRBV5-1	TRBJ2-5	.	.	CASRAGPQETQYF	TGCGCCAGCAGAGCCGGTCCTCAAGAGACCCAGTACTTC
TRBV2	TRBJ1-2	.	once	CASRADGGWGYTF	TGTGCCAGCAGGGCGGACGGAGGTTGGGGCTACACCTTC
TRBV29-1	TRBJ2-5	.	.	CSVGQGSETQYF	TGCAGCGTTGGGCAGGGGAGCGAGACCCAGTACTTC
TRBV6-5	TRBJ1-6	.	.	CASSYITGSNSPLHF	TGTGCCAGCAGTTACATTACAGGGTCTAATTCACCCCTCCACTTT
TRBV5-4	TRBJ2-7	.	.	CATYVGEQYF	TGTGCCACGTACGTTGGCGAGCAGTACTTC
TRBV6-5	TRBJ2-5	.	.	CASSRHGLAETQYF	TGTGCCAGCAGCCGTCATGGTTTAGCAGAGACCCAGTACTTC
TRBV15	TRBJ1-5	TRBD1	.	CATSRGPGDSHQPQHF	TGTGCCACCAGCAGAGGGCCCGGGGACAGTCATCAGCCCCAGCATTTT
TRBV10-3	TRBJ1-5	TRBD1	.	CASGQEDGPQHF	TGTGCCAGCGGACAGGAGGACGGGCCCCAGCATTTT
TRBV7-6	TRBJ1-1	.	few	CASSLLSQNTEAFF	TGTGCCAGCAGCTTACTCTCACAGAACACTGAAGCTTTCTTT
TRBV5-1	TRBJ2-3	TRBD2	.	CASSLSGGGGADTQYF	TGCGCCAGCAGCTTGTCGGGCGGGGGAGGCGCAGATACGCAGTATTTT
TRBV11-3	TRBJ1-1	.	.	CASSLEGDTEAFF	TGTGCCAGCAGCTTAGAAGGGGACACTGAAGCTTTCTTT
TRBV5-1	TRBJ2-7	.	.	CARMSGFRSVQYF	TGCGCCAGGATGAGCGGTTTCCGTAGCGTGCAGTACTTC
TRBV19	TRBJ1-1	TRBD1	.	CASSPRQGGTEAFF	TGTGCCAGTAGCCCGCGGCAGGGGGGCACTGAAGCTTTCTTT
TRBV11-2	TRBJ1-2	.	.	CASSFQAGYGYTF	TGTGCCAGCAGCTTTCAAGCTGGCTATGGCTACACCTTC
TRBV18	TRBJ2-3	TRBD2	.	CASSPPTSGSTDTQYF	TGTGCCAGCTCACCACCGACTAGCGGGAGCACAGATACGCAGTATTTT
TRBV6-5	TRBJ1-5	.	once	CASSLRGVSNQPQHF	TGTGCCAGCAGCCTCCGAGGGGTTAGCAATCAGCCCCAGCATTTT
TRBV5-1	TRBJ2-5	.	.	CASSPLDGRAETQYF	TGCGCCAGCAGCCCGCTGGACGGGAGAGCAGAGACCCAGTACTTC
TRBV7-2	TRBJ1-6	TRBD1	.	CASSLDYRGISPLHF	TGTGCCAGCAGCTTAGACTACAGGGGTATTTCACCCCTCCACTTT
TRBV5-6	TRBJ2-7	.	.	CASSSGGTGWHEQYF	TGTGCCAGCAGCTCGGGGGGGACAGGGTGGCACGAGCAGTACTTC
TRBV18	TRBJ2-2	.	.	CASSPTRAGELFF	TGTGCCAGCTCACCAACGCGCGCCGGGGAGCTGTTTTTT
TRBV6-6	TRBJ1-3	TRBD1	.	CASSFLETGINTIYF	TGTGCCAGCAGTTTCCTTGAGACAGGGATAAACACCATATATTTT
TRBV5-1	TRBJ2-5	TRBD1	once	CASSTRDRGEETQYF	TGCGCCAGCAGCACCCGGGACAGGGGGGAAGAGACCCAGTACTTC